Listed below are T cell receptor beta chains from one sample, sequenced in a study of T cells in localized non-small cell lung cancer. TCRdb's table, derived via immunoSEQ multiplex PCR, lists solely in-frame clones and lacks some. The data show 30,000 to 40,000 clones, with approximately 83% seen just once and 5% to 8% held by the top ten. The sample in question was peripheral blood, obtained before any cancer treatment. These receptors came from a man aged 40 to 69 with stage I lung adenocarcinoma. CDR3s include the opening cysteine and the closing phenylalanine or tryptophan. A D gene is named only where the DNA matches it firmly. Clone sizes are given selectively: once, few, many, or a class where the clone is expanded.

abundance | j_gene | d_gene | v_gene | CDR3nt | CDR3aa
- | TRBJ2-7 | TRBD1 | TRBV4-3 | TGCGCCAGCAGCCAAGGTCTCGGGCAGGGGGCAGGCGAGCAGTACTTC | CASSQGLGQGAGEQYF
- | TRBJ2-3 | TRBD2 | TRBV4-2 | TGTGCCAGCAGCTCCCGGACTAGCGAAGATACGCAGTATTTT | CASSSRTSEDTQYF
- | TRBJ2-2 | - | TRBV5-1 | TGCGCCAGCAGCTTGAGTATCGGAGTGCAGGGTACCGGGGAGCTGTTTTTT | CASSLSIGVQGTGELFF
- | TRBJ1-2 | TRBD1 | TRBV18 | TGTGCCAGCTCCGGCGAGACAGGGGGTAATGGCTACACCTTC | CASSGETGGNGYTF
- | TRBJ2-1 | - | TRBV7-2 | TGTGCCAGCAGCTTATGGGGGGATGAGCAGTTCTTC | CASSLWGDEQFF
- | TRBJ2-7 | - | TRBV2 | TGTGCCAGCAGTGAATATGACCCCTACGAGCAGTACTTC | CASSEYDPYEQYF
- | TRBJ2-3 | - | TRBV7-9 | TGTGCCAGCAGCTTAGGGGCGGGTACGCAGTATTTT | CASSLGAGTQYF
once | TRBJ1-1 | TRBD1 | TRBV28 | TGTGCCAGCACCTTAATACAGGGGCACAACACTGAAGCTTTCTTT | CASTLIQGHNTEAFF
- | TRBJ2-3 | TRBD2 | TRBV2 | TGTGCCAGCAGTGAAGATGCGGGAGCTCTTTCAGATACGCAGTATTTT | CASSEDAGALSDTQYF
once | TRBJ2-3 | - | TRBV29-1 | TGCAGCGTTGAAACAGATACGCAGTATTTT | CSVETDTQYF
- | TRBJ2-7 | TRBD2 | TRBV5-4 | TGTGCCAGCAGTCCCGGGACTAGCGGGGTCTACGAGCAGTACTTC | CASSPGTSGVYEQYF
- | TRBJ2-1 | - | TRBV6-6 | TGTGCCACCCTTACCCGAGGAGGGAACTACAATGAGCAGTTCTTC | CATLTRGGNYNEQFF
- | TRBJ1-2 | - | TRBV7-2 | TGTGCCAGCAGCTTAGCCAGGGTATCACTAGGCTACACCTTC | CASSLARVSLGYTF
once | TRBJ2-6 | - | TRBV28 | TGTGCCAGCAGTTTGTATTCCTCTGGGGCCAACGTCCTGACTTTC | CASSLYSSGANVLTF
- | TRBJ1-1 | TRBD1 | TRBV5-8 | TGTGCCAGCAGCCCGGACAGGGGAGGGAGGAACACTGAAGCTTTCTTT | CASSPDRGGRNTEAFF
once | TRBJ2-5 | - | TRBV7-2 | TGTGCCAGCAGCTTAGGACGCCAAGCAAGGGAGACCCAGTACTTC | CASSLGRQARETQYF
- | TRBJ1-1 | - | TRBV5-4 | TGTGCCAGCAGCAGGGCCTTTAGTACTGAAGCTTTCTTT | CASSRAFSTEAFF